This T cell receptor (beta chain) was identified during a study of blood T cell repertoires in COVID-19. Looking at the study overall: Whether acute or convalescent, the COVID-19 samples came from the United States, Italy and Spain. Sample material is recorded as cDNA or gDNA derived from T cells, B-cell-depleted T cells, or PBMCs.

V lost 3 bases and J lost 5; bases outside the gene matches: 3. The germline CDR1 and CDR2 sequences are SGHRS and YFSETQ. CDR3 length equals 14 residues. A Seattle source enrolled patients during active infection and followed them longitudinally. This clone was picked up a small number of times. Authors' processing steps: Reference gene primer amplification gave estimated nucleated cell counts. TCRdb keeps only in-frame clones here, not all; method: immunoSEQ multiplex PCR. V and J calls and clone size are given by that table; D and trimming were obtained from the DNA. Counted here are 150,000 to 200,000 clones, 70% to 90% occurring once; the ten biggest clones make up 6.5% to 7.5%.

The receptor was isolated from a man aged 80 or over with COVID-19, enrolled during active disease. The sequenced sample consisted of peripheral blood. The chain joins TRBV5-1 to TRBJ1-4, with 8 nucleotides matching TRBD1. CDR3 residues: CASSWDRPNEKLFF. CDR3 coding DNA: TGCGCCAGCAGCTGGGACAGGCCCAATGAAAAACTGTTTTTT. Full variable domain (outside the CDR3, taken from reference TRBV5-1 and TRBJ1-4): KAGVTQTPRYLIKTRGQQVTLSCSPISGHRSVSWYQQTPGQGLQFLFEYFSETQRNKGNFPGRFSGRQFSNSRSEMNVSTLELGDSALYLCASSWDRPNEKLFFGSGTQLSVL.